Sequencing of this T cell receptor beta chain was carried out in a study of T-cell reconstitution after alpha-beta-depleted transplantation in children. The library targeted TCRbeta and was prepared with unique molecular identifiers. TCRdb redid the calling of the PCR reads with MiXCR, one entry per CDR3 protein. The table lists hundreds of thousands of distinct CDR3 sequences, around 16% of them singletons. The germline V gene has CDR1 SNHLY and CDR2 FYNNEI. This CDR3 has 15 residues. Trimming pared 2 bases from V and 2 bases from J, leaving 12 bases between. This clonotype was found a few times. The source material was PBMCs from the stem cell graft donor, sampled from the stem cell graft. V and J are TRBV2 and TRBJ1-2; tentative D call: TRBD1 (5 bases). The receptor was derived from a human donor who donated a stem cell graft to a child with acute lymphoblastic leukemia. This CDR3 is CASSETGSVNYGYTF. CDR3 nucleotides: TGTGCCAGCAGTGAAACAGGCTCAGTCAACTATGGCTACACCTTC.